This T cell receptor (beta chain) is drawn from a study of PD-1 blockade in mismatch repair-deficient tumors. The CDR3 covers 14 residues. Unmatched junction bases numbered 5, after V lost 4 bases and J lost 5 bases. Germline V gene sequence: CDR1 SGDLS, CDR2 YYNGEE. Clones were read by immunoSEQ multiplex PCR, and TCRdb kept only the in-frame ones, dropping some. This sample has fewer than 100,000 clones, with 81% found just once. This specimen was peripheral blood, taken 12 weeks after starting pembrolizumab. The clonotype was recovered from an adult with mismatch repair-deficient cancer. This chain links TRBV9 with TRBJ2-1, with 8 bases identical to TRBD1. CDR3 sequence: CASSPQGVNNEQFF. The DNA for the CDR3 is TGTGCCAGCAGCCCACAGGGGGTCAACAATGAGCAGTTCTTC.